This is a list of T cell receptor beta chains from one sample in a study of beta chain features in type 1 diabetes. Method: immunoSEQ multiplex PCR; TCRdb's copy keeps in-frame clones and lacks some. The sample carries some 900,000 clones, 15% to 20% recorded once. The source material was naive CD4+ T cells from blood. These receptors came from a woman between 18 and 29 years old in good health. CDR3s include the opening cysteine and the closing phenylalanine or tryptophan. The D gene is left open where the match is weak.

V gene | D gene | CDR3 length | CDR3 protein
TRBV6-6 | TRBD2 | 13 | CASRPAGGDEQFF
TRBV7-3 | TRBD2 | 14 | CASSPTSRSGELFF
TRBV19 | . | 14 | CASSIRDSGQPQHF
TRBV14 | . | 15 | CASSQVAAPSGKLFF
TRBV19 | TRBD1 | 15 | CASSATGRNTGELFF
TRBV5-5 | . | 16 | CASSLRGPNFADTQYF
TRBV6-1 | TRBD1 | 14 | CASRGQGHTDTQYF
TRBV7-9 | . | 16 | CASSLAIGWGTGELFF
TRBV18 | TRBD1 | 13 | CASSAGGSYEQYF
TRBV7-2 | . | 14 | CASSLVSPTGELFF
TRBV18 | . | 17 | CASSPLGQLDSGNTIYF
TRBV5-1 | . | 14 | CASSSTRPYNEQFF
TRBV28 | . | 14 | CASSWTVRNQPQHF
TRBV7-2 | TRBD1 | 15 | CASSFQDRGLIRAFF
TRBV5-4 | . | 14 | CASSLAPSRETQYF
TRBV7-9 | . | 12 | CASSQTDRPQHF
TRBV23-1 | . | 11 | CASRTVYGYTF
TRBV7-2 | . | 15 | CASSPRTELNYGYTF
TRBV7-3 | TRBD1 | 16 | CASSLRSRGIQETQYF
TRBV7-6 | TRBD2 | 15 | CASRDVAGGHNEQFF
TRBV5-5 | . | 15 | CASSLMVQGTDTQYF
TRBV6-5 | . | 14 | CASSYSGHLYEQYF
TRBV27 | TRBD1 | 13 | CASSLDRADTQYF
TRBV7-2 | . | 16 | CASSLAVAAARETQHF
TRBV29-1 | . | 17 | CSVEGGGRPSTRYEQYF
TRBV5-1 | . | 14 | CASSLADSRTQLYF
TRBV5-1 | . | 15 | CASSARSGDSYEQYF
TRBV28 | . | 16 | CASSLSGAGINEKLFF
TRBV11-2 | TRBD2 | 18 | CASSLLLAGDPSTDTQYF
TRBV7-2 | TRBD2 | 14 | CASSLAGGRHEQYF
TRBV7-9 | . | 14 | CASSSMTGENEQFF
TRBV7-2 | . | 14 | CASSLGAAYTEAFF
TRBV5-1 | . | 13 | CASSPFTSGEQYF
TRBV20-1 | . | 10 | CSAKSNGYTF
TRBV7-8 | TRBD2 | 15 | CASSLVGASGSTQYF
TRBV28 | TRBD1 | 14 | CASSTGQPGDTQYF
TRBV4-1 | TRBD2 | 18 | CASSQDPSREANLEEQFF